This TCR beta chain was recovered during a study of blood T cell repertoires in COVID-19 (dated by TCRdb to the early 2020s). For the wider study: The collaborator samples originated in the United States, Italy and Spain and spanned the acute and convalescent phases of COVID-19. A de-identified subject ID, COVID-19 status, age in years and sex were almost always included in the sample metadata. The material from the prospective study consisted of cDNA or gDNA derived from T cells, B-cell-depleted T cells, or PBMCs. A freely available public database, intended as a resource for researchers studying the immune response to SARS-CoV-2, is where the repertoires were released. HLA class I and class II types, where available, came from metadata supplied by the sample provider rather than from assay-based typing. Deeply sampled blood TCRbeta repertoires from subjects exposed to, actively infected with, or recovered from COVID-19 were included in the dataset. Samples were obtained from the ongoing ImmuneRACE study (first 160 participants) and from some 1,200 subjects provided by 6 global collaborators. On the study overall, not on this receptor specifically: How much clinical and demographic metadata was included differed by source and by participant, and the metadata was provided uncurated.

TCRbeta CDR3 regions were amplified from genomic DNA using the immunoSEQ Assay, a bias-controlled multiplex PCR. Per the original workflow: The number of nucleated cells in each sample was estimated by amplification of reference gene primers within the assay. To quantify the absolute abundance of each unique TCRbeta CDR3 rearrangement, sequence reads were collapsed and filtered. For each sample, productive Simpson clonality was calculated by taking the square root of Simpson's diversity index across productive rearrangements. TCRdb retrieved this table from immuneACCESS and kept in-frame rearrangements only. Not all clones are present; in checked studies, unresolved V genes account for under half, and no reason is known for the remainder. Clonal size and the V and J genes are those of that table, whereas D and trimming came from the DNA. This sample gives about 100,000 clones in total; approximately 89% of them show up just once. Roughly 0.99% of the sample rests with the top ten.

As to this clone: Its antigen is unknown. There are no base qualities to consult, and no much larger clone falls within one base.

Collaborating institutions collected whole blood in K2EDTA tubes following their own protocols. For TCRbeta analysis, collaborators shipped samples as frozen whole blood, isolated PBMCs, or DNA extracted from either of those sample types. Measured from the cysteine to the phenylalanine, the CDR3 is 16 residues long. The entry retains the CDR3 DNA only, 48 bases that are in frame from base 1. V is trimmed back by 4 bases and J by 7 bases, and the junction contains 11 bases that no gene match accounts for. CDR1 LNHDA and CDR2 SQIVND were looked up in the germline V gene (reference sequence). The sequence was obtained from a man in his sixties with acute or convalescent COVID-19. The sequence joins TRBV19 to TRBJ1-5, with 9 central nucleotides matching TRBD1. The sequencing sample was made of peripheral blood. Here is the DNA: TGTGCCAGTAGTACGGTCGACAGGGGGTATGGACAGCCCCAGCATTTT. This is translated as CASSTVDRGYGQPQHF.